Described below is a single T cell receptor (beta chain) sequence and its context. Its antigen is as yet unknown. At one end the junction does not follow the germline gene, possibly because of a read error. These data come from a study of beta chain features in type 1 diabetes. Per the germline V gene, CDR1 is SNHLY and CDR2 is FYNNEI. This CDR3 spans 9 amino acids. Expressed TCRB transcripts were sequenced because the entire RNA isolate underwent reverse transcription. Clones were sequenced by immunoSEQ multiplex PCR, and TCRdb holds only the in-frame ones, with some missing. In the table there are approximately 730,000 clones, about an eighth of which are singletons. Notes on the study in general: Shortening of TCRB CDR3s, moderate but significant, appeared in all four CD4+ subsets of Type 1 diabetes patients.

The chain combines TRBV2 with TRBJ1-2; 7 bases fit TRBD1. The TCR comes from a man aged 18 to 29 with type 1 diabetes. Sequenced material: naive CD4+ T cells from blood. In nucleotides, the CDR3 is TGTGCCAGCAGCCCAGGGGGGTCCTTC. It translates to CASSPGGSF.